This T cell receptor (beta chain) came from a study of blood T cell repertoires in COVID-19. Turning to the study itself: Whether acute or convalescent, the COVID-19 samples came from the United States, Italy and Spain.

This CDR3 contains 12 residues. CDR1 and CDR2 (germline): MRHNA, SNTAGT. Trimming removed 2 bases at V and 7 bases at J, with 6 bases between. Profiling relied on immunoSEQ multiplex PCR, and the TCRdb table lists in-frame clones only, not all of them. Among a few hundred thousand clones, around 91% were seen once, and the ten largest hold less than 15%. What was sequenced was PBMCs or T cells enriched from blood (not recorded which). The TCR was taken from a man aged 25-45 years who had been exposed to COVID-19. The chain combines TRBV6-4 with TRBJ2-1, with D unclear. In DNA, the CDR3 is TGTGCCAGCAGTGACCTCAGAAATGAGCAGTTCTTC. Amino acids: CASSDLRNEQFF.